This T cell receptor (beta chain) is drawn from a study of shared clonotypes between healthy human individuals. Naive CD8 cells were CD45RO-negative, positively selected for CCR7, excluding terminally differentiated effector memory CD45RA+ cells. With respect to this clone: Antigen specificity is unknown.

Whole-study findings and limits: What naive subsets generally showed was a larger estimated richness than memory subsets showed.

Germline CDR1 is SGHRS and CDR2 is YFSETQ. V lost 4 bases, J lost 4 bases, and 4 bases stayed unmatched. This CDR3 comprises 14 residues. Profiled with immunoSEQ multiplex PCR; TCRdb holds only in-frame clones, not every one. In the table there are millions of clones, less than 95% of which are singletons. The chain uses TRBV5-1 and TRBJ2-3; TRBD2 matches at 9 bases. The sequence derives from a man aged 18 to 29 in good health. What was sequenced was naive CD8+ T cells sorted from blood. CDR3 region: CASSLRLAADTQYF. The CDR3 region has the DNA TGCGCCAGCAGCCTGAGACTAGCGGCAGATACGCAGTATTTT. Supplemented by reference TRBV5-1 and TRBJ2-3, the full variable domain reads KAGVTQTPRYLIKTRGQQVTLSCSPISGHRSVSWYQQTPGQGLQFLFEYFSETQRNKGNFPGRFSGRQFSNSRSEMNVSTLELGDSALYLCASSLRLAADTQYFGPGTRLTVL.